This entry features one TCR beta chain sequence. What it binds is not known. TCRB transcripts that were expressed got sequenced, as all of the isolated RNA had been reverse transcribed. TCRdb's table, derived via immunoSEQ multiplex PCR, lists solely in-frame clones and lacks some. The repertoire holds roughly 170,000 clones, with 10% to 15% as singletons. This entry comes from a study of beta chain features in type 1 diabetes. CD45RO/CCR7/CD25/CD127/CD95/CD27 sorting isolated CD4+ naive, central memory, regulatory and stem cell-like memory cells. The length of the CDR3 is 16 residues. CDR1 and CDR2 from the germline V gene are GTSNPN and SVGIG (reference sequence). With 0 bases removed from V and 4 bases from J, the gap between germline ends came to 15 bases. Study-wide findings and caveats: Sequencing from cDNA could over-represent high-TCR-expressing cells.

This chain joins TRBV30 and TRBJ1-4; a possible D gene is TRBD1 (6 bases). The sample was central memory CD4+ T cells from blood. The clonotype was recovered from a woman aged 18-29 years in good health. The CDR3 region has the DNA TGTGCCTGGAGTGTAGGAGCCCGACAGGTTAATGAAAAACTGTTTTTT. Translating gives CAWSVGARQVNEKLFF.